This is a list of T cell receptor beta chains from one sample in a study of PD-L1 blockade in urothelial cancer. Using immunoSEQ multiplex PCR, the repertoire was profiled, and TCRdb retains in-frame clones only, with some absent. Seen here are around 46,000 clones, 85% to 90% observed once, and the top ten hold 2% to 3%. Here the sequenced sample was PBMCs, taken around atezolizumab (anti-PD-L1) treatment. The receptors come from a man aged 55 to 70 with urothelial cancer. The CDR3 runs from the conserved cysteine through the conserved F or W. D genes are given only for firm matches. Size tells how often a clone was seen (once, few, many) or the class of an expanded clone, and some rows leave it out.

v_call	clone_size	d_call	j_call	cdr3_nt	cdr3_aa
TRBV7-8	NA	TRBD2	TRBJ2-7	TGTGCCAGCAGCCGAGAACTGACTAGCGGGGGATACGAGCAGTACTTC	CASSRELTSGGYEQYF
TRBV5-1	once	TRBD2	TRBJ2-7	TGCGCCAGCAGCTTGGATAGCGGGGCGAACGAGCAGTACTTC	CASSLDSGANEQYF
TRBV10-3	NA	NA	TRBJ1-2	TGTGCCATCAGTGGGGGGCTCGACGGTATTGCCGCCTACACCTTC	CAISGGLDGIAAYTF
TRBV7-7	NA	TRBD2	TRBJ2-5	TGTGCCAGCAGCTTAGATACTAGCGGGAGTAGTGAGACCCAGTACTTC	CASSLDTSGSSETQYF
TRBV9	NA	NA	TRBJ2-3	TGTGCCAGCAGCGTAGGTGCTAGCGCCGGCACAGATACGCAGTATTTT	CASSVGASAGTDTQYF
TRBV6-5	NA	TRBD1	TRBJ1-5	TGTGCCAGCAGTTACGGCAGGGGGCACGATCAGCCCCAGCATTTT	CASSYGRGHDQPQHF
TRBV5-1	once	TRBD1	TRBJ1-2	TGCGCCAGCAGCTTGGAGGGGGCTCTCTATGGCTACACCTTC	CASSLEGALYGYTF
TRBV9	once	NA	TRBJ2-5	TGTGCCAGCAGCGTACAGGGGGGTCAAGAGACCCAGTACTTC	CASSVQGGQETQYF
TRBV5-1	NA	NA	TRBJ2-1	TGCGCCAGCAGTCGAGGGACGGAGGGCCCGAATGAGCAGTTCTTC	CASSRGTEGPNEQFF
TRBV10-3	NA	TRBD2	TRBJ2-3	TGTGCCATGGGTGGAGGGGCGGGAGTCGCAGATACGCAGTATTTT	CAMGGGAGVADTQYF
TRBV18	NA	NA	TRBJ2-2	TGTGCCAGCTCACGACCCCCGACAGAGGCGAACACCGGGGAGCTGTTTTTT	CASSRPPTEANTGELFF
TRBV6-6	NA	TRBD1	TRBJ1-2	TGTGCCAGCACACAGGGGGGCTTTGGCTACACCTTC	CASTQGGFGYTF
TRBV18	few	TRBD1	TRBJ2-7	TGTGCCAGCTCACCTCCAAGCGGGGACAGGGGCTACGAGCAGTACTTC	CASSPPSGDRGYEQYF
TRBV6-5	NA	NA	TRBJ1-3	TGTGCCAGCAGTCCCCCAGACTCTGGAAACACCATATATTTT	CASSPPDSGNTIYF
TRBV7-9	NA	NA	TRBJ1-2	TGTGCCATCCCACCAAACAGGGAGGGCTATGGTGGCTACACCTTC	CAIPPNREGYGGYTF
TRBV9	NA	NA	TRBJ2-2	TGTGCCAGCAGCGTAGGACTGGGGGAGCTGTTTTTT	CASSVGLGELFF
TRBV10-3	once	TRBD1	TRBJ1-2	TGTGCCATCAGCGACAGGGGCCCCAACTATGGCTACACCTTC	CAISDRGPNYGYTF
TRBV7-2	NA	TRBD2	TRBJ2-5	TGTGCCAGCAGCTCTCCGACTAGCGGGAGGGCCGGGGAGACCCAGTACTTC	CASSSPTSGRAGETQYF
TRBV19	NA	TRBD1	TRBJ2-6	TGTGCCAGTAGTGTGACAGGGGGGTCTGGGGCCAACGTCCTGACTTTC	CASSVTGGSGANVLTF
TRBV5-6	NA	TRBD1	TRBJ2-3	TGTGCCAGCAGCTTGGGAGCGGGACAGGGGGCAGATACGCAGTATTTT	CASSLGAGQGADTQYF
TRBV7-3	NA	TRBD1	TRBJ2-1	TGTGCCAGCAGCCGGCGACAGGGTTTTAATGAGCAGTTCTTC	CASSRRQGFNEQFF
TRBV5-4	NA	TRBD1	TRBJ2-7	TGTGCCAGCAGCCCCGGGACAGAGGACGAGCAGTACTTC	CASSPGTEDEQYF
TRBV9	NA	NA	TRBJ2-1	TGTGCCAGCAGCGTAGATCCGGGATCCCCCTACAATGAGCAGTTCTTC	CASSVDPGSPYNEQFF
TRBV19	NA	TRBD2	TRBJ2-2	TGTGCCACCCTTGTTTCAGGACTAGCGGGCGGTGTCGGGGAGCTGTTTTTT	CATLVSGLAGGVGELFF
TRBV28	NA	TRBD2	TRBJ2-7	TGTGCCAGCAGTAACGCCGGGACTAGCGGGAGATACGAGCAGTACTTC	CASSNAGTSGRYEQYF
TRBV4-1	few	TRBD1	TRBJ2-4	TGCGCCAGCAGCCAAGACGGGACAGGGAGGGGTAACATTCAGTACTTC	CASSQDGTGRGNIQYF
TRBV9	NA	NA	TRBJ2-3	TGTGCCAGCAGCGTAGGTGTCCACACAGATACGCAGTATTTT	CASSVGVHTDTQYF
TRBV5-6	NA	NA	TRBJ2-5	TGTGCCAGCAGCTTGGGGGGCGGGGCGGAGACCCAGTACTTC	CASSLGGGAETQYF
TRBV19	NA	TRBD1	TRBJ2-7	TGTGCCAGTAGTAACCTCGGGACAGCTTCCTACGAGCAGTACTTC	CASSNLGTASYEQYF
TRBV2	NA	NA	TRBJ1-1	TGTGCCAGCAGTGCACAGGGGAACACTGAAGCTTTCTTT	CASSAQGNTEAFF
TRBV11-3	NA	NA	TRBJ2-3	TGTGCCAGCAGCTTAAGCGCAGGCACAGATACGCAGTATTTT	CASSLSAGTDTQYF
TRBV5-6	NA	TRBD2	TRBJ2-1	TGTGCCAGCTCCGGCCCGACTAGCGGTTACAATGAGCAGTTCTTC	CASSGPTSGYNEQFF
TRBV29-1	few	TRBD1	TRBJ2-5	TGCAGCGTTGAAGTTCGGGGGGACAGGGTAGAGACCCAGTACTTC	CSVEVRGDRVETQYF
TRBV5-4	NA	TRBD1	TRBJ1-2	TGTGCCAGCAGGCAGCGACAGGGCCATGGCTACACCTTC	CASRQRQGHGYTF
TRBV7-6	once	TRBD2	TRBJ2-1	TGTGCCAGCAGCCCAGGAGAGCGGGAGGCTGGCGAGCAGTTCTTC	CASSPGEREAGEQFF
TRBV7-2	NA	NA	TRBJ1-1	TGTGCCAGCAGGCCAGGGGTCGGGATGAACACTGAAGCTTTCTTT	CASRPGVGMNTEAFF
TRBV5-1	NA	TRBD1	TRBJ2-2	TGCGCCAGCGGACCGACAGGGCCCGGGGAGCTGTTTTTT	CASGPTGPGELFF
TRBV4-3	NA	TRBD2	TRBJ2-1	TGCGCCAGCAGCCAAGAGCCCGGGGCTAGCGGGGGGCACAATGAGCAGTTCTTC	CASSQEPGASGGHNEQFF
TRBV5-1	NA	TRBD1	TRBJ1-3	TGCGCCAGCAGCCGCGACAGGGGGGGAAACACCATATATTTT	CASSRDRGGNTIYF
TRBV7-3	NA	NA	TRBJ2-5	TGTGCCAGCAGCTTAACAGGGGGGGCGGGGACCCAGTACTTC	CASSLTGGAGTQYF
TRBV19	NA	NA	TRBJ1-2	TGTGCCAGTAGTATTGCAGGGGAAAACTATGGCTACACCTTC	CASSIAGENYGYTF
TRBV7-2	NA	TRBD1	TRBJ2-2	TGTGCCAGCAGCTTAGACAGGGGGTTGGCCGGGGAGCTGTTTTTT	CASSLDRGLAGELFF
TRBV7-2	NA	TRBD1	TRBJ1-2	TGTGCCAGCAGCGTCCGGACAGGGCGCGACTATGGCTACACCTTC	CASSVRTGRDYGYTF
TRBV27	NA	TRBD1	TRBJ1-2	TGTGCCAGCAGTTTTAACAGGGGAGATGGCTACACCTTC	CASSFNRGDGYTF
TRBV19	few	NA	TRBJ1-5	TGTGCCAGTAGTATAGTTGGGGGGGTCAATCAGCCCCAGCATTTT	CASSIVGGVNQPQHF
TRBV18	once	NA	TRBJ2-7	TGTGCCAGCTCACCTAACGAAGGACAGAAGCAGTACTTC	CASSPNEGQKQYF
TRBV7-6	NA	NA	TRBJ2-1	TGTGCCAGCAGCTTAAATGCGCGGAGGTCCTACAATGAGCAGTTCTTC	CASSLNARRSYNEQFF
TRBV2	NA	NA	TRBJ1-2	TGTGCCAGCAGTGAAGGCGTCAGGAGGAACTATGGCTACACCTTC	CASSEGVRRNYGYTF
TRBV18	NA	NA	TRBJ1-5	TGTGCCAGCTCACCAGGAATTGGACGGGGTAGCAATCAGCCCCAGCATTTT	CASSPGIGRGSNQPQHF
TRBV7-8	NA	NA	TRBJ1-5	TGTGCCAGCAGCTTATACCAGGGAAGGAATCAGCCCCAGCATTTT	CASSLYQGRNQPQHF
TRBV5-1	NA	TRBD1	TRBJ1-1	TGCGCCAGCGCCTCGGGGACAGGGGGCACTGAAGCTTTCTTT	CASASGTGGTEAFF
TRBV5-1	NA	TRBD1	TRBJ2-7	TGCGCCAGCCAACCCGGGACAGGGACCTACGAGCAGTACTTC	CASQPGTGTYEQYF
TRBV19	NA	NA	TRBJ2-3	TGTGCCAGTAGTACCCGACTAAGCACAGATACGCAGTATTTT	CASSTRLSTDTQYF
TRBV11-3	NA	TRBD2	TRBJ2-7	TGTGCCAGCAGCTTTAGCGGGAGGGGTGAGCAGTACTTC	CASSFSGRGEQYF
TRBV10-2	NA	NA	TRBJ2-6	TGCGCCAGCAGTGGGCAACGGGGGGCCGGCTCTGGGGCCAACGTCCTGACTTTC	CASSGQRGAGSGANVLTF
TRBV11-2	once	TRBD1	TRBJ1-3	TGTGCCAGCAGCCAACGACAGGGGATAGGAAACACCATATATTTT	CASSQRQGIGNTIYF
TRBV15	NA	NA	TRBJ2-5	TGTGCCACCAGCCGCGCAGGGCGTCGGGAGACCCAGTACTTC	CATSRAGRRETQYF